A single TCR beta chain is shown here with its context. Its antigen is undetermined. These data are taken from a study of vaccination and CD4 T cells after COVID-19. Overall study findings and caveats: Spike mono-reactivity was the property of 304 of 307 vaccine-specific clones in convalescent patients.

The CDR3 has 15 residues. V was pared by 8 bases and J by 2 bases, with 8 bases of the junction left unmatched. Germline CDR1 reads MGHDK; CDR2 reads SYGVNS. Scientists ran DNA taken from cultured CD4+ T cells through the Oncomine TCR Beta short-read assay for sequencing. Genomic DNA was taken out of cultured CD4+ T cells by extraction. TCRdb fed the PCR reads into MiXCR, producing one record per CDR3 protein. The table lists 13,000 to 15,000 distinct CDR3 sequences, approximately 53% of them singletons. This sample's treatment: approximately 9-day PBMC culture with coronavirus spike peptide pools or control peptides (ViraFEST assay). ViraFEST enlarged antigen-specific T cell populations with peptide pools and afterwards sequenced TCRs. PBMC cultures, at a few million cells per well, received 8 to 10 IU/ml IL-2 and about 10 ug/ml peptide pools.

Sequenced here: CD4+ T cells from blood, cultured in vitro, sampled before SARS-CoV-2 vaccination. The rearrangement links TRBV25-1 to TRBJ2-7; 11 bases are a match to TRBD2. The receptor's source is a human donor who had recovered from COVID-19. The CDR3 region has the DNA TGTGCCAGCCTCACTGGGACTAGCGGAACCTACGAGCAGTACTTC. Translated, it gives CASLTGTSGTYEQYF.